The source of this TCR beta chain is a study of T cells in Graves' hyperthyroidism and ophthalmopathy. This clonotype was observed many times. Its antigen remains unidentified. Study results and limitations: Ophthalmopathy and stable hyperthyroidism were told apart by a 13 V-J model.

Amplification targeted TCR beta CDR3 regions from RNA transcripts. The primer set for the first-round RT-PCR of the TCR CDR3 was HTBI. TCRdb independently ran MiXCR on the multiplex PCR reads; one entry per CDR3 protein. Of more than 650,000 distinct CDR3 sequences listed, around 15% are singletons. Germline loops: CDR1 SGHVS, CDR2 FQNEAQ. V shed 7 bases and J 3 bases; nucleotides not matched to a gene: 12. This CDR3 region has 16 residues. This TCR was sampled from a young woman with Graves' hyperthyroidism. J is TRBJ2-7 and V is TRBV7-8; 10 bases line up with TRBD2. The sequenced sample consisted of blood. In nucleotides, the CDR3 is TGTGCCAGCACCTCTAAGCGGGGGGGCCCACGCTACGAGCAGTACTTC. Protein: CASTSKRGGPRYEQYF.